The sequence of this TCR beta chain was determined in a study of blood T cells in healthy people across ages (dated by TCRdb to about 2015). About the investigation overall: In model experiments, template switching captured roughly one uniquely barcoded TCR beta cDNA molecule for every two T cells. The donors were divided into four age groups: young (average around 16 years), middle-aged (almost 40), aged (about 60) and long-lived (82). For two donors (one aged 18 to 30 and one aged 80 or older), the study analyzed two additional independent replicas of 1 million unique cDNA reads from the same blood draw. To track age-related changes in TCR beta repertoire diversity, the study relied on deep sequencing normalized with unique cDNA molecular identifiers. To avoid experimental bias, donors of different ages were spread randomly across the sequencing lanes. Study-level results and caveats: Estimates of total diversity from one million sequenced T cells were regarded as lower bounds and underestimates. As age increased, observed TCR beta diversity per million T cells dropped in a roughly linear way, and a significant reduction was already evident by age 40. Conclusive comparison of naive and antigen-experienced compartments was prevented by the profiling of bulk unsorted PBMCs. Because the CMV infection status of the donors was unknown, age-related changes in expanded clonotypes may potentially have been confounded. The long-lived group showed more naive CD4+ T cells, fewer expanded clones and increased TCR diversity than the aged group, suggesting age selection. The percentage of naive T cells measured by flow cytometry correlated strongly with observed TCR beta diversity.

Libraries were prepared through 5' RACE. Data came from an Illumina HiSeq 2500. The second PCR ran for roughly 7 to 12 cycles and used a J-beta primer mix along with a sample-barcoded 5' primer. A unique molecular identifier was introduced onto each TCR beta cDNA molecule by a template-switch 5' adaptor carrying 12 random nucleotides. Each sample yielded at least 2.5 million CDR3-containing paired-end reads. First-strand cDNA was synthesized from all RNA with the Mint cDNA synthesis kit, primed by a TRBC-specific oligonucleotide. Following uracil-DNA glycosylase treatment, all cDNA underwent a first 18-cycle PCR with the universal primers M1SS and BC2_uni_R. The authors' pipeline ran thus. For normalization, 1 million high-quality reads, each with a distinct molecular identifier, were randomly selected from each sample. Instead of being binned into consensus sequences, reads that shared molecular identifiers were thrown out. MiTCR, set to a Q25 quality threshold and the strictest error-elimination algorithm, was used for CDR3 identification, clonotype clustering and error correction. A nonparametric unseen species model with Euler transformation was used to estimate lower-bound total TCR beta diversity. TCRdb applied fastp at Q25 and MiXCR to the public reads, then kept only in-frame beta chains. Entries that share a CDR3 protein sequence are merged under the most common genes and DNA. TCRdb, not the original authors, processed these V and J calls. Within this sample are some 1.1 million distinct CDR3 sequences, with more than 30% of them counted one time only. Around 13% of the sample rests with the top ten.

The donors were some 39 Caucasian individuals from Russia, aged 6 to 90 years, who were systemically healthy. Each donor gave around 9.5 milliliters of peripheral blood, collected into EDTA-treated Vacutainer tubes. PBMCs were isolated by Ficoll-Paque density-gradient centrifugation, with at least 7 million obtained per sample. Total RNA was extracted from PBMCs with Trizol reagent, with at least 5 micrograms obtained per sample. For every donor, an aliquot of PBMCs went through flow cytometry to measure the percentages of naive CD45RAhigh/CD27high T cells. From the germline V gene (reference sequence), CDR1 is DFQATT and CDR2 is SNEGSKA. The CDR3 sequence holds 14 residues, the cysteine and phenylalanine included. Only the CDR3 DNA is retained, 42 bases long and in frame from the first base. With respect to this clonotype: It has no known antigen specificity. No base qualities exist here, and no much larger clone lies one base off it.

This sequence was found in a man between 18 and 35 years old in good health. Input material: blood. The rearrangement combines TRBV20-1 with TRBJ2-3; the junction holds 9 bases that match TRBD1. The DNA sequence is TGCAGGGGGGGGACAGGGACTAGCACAGATACGCAGTATTTT. Its protein reads: CRGGTGTSTDTQYF.